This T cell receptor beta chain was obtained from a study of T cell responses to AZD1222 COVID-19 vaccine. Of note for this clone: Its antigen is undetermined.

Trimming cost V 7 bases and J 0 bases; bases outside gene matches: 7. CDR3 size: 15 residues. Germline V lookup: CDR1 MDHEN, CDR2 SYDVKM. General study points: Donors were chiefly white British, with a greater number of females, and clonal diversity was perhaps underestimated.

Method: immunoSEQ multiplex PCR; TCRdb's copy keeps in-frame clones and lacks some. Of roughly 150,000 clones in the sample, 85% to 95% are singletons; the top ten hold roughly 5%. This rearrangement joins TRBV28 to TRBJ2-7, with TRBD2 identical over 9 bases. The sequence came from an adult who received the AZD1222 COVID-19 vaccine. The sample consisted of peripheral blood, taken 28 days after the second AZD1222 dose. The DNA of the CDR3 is TGTGCCAGCACCCCCCGCGGGAGGGTCTCCTACGAGCAGTACTTC. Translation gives CASTPRGRVSYEQYF.